Included here is one T cell receptor (beta chain) sequence, with context. Sample time point: patch test 2, 6 weeks after DPC sensitization. The sample's treatment: therapeutic diphenylcyclopropenone sensitization with weekly scalp DPC. MiXCR, run by TCRdb on the RACE reads, gives a single entry per CDR3 protein. Here the sample spans 75,000 to 100,000 distinct CDR3 sequences, 7% to 10% being singletons. The sample belongs to a study of human T cells and chemical hapten exposure. Germline loops: CDR1 GTSNPN, CDR2 SVGIG (reference sequence). CDR3 length: 13 residues. V lost 0 bases and J lost 2, with 7 bases in between.

The starting material was whole blood, obtained in connection with sensitization to the hapten diphenylcyclopropenone (DPC). The chain is built from TRBV30 and TRBJ1-1; TRBD1 might be the D (6 bases). This TCR derives from a woman in her forties with alopecia areata. Some clones in this sample may be carry-over from other donors' samples. CDR3 sequence: CAWSVGGNTEAFF. The CDR3 region has the DNA TGTGCCTGGAGTGTGGGGGGCAACACTGAAGCTTTCTTT.